Below, 17 T cell receptor beta chains from the same sample are listed, as sequenced in a study of metastatic and nonmetastatic thyroid tumors. MiXCR re-clonotyped the PCR reads for TCRdb. The sample carries 55,000 or so clones, about a sixth recorded once. Each patient went into thyroid surgery without having received any treatment. Sequenced material: blood. These receptors came from a female donor with papillary thyroid cancer or a benign thyroid nodule (not recorded which). Some clones in this sample may be carry-over from other donors' samples.

The table lists this clone with many counts. This chain connects TRBV27 to TRBJ2-1, with D possibly TRBD2 on 6 matching bases. The germline CDR1 and CDR2 sequences are MNHEY and SMNVEV (reference sequence). Trimming took 6 bases from V and 6 from J, leaving 12 bases between them. The CDR3 is made up of 13 amino acids. The CDR3 DNA reads as TGTGCCAGCAGCTTCGCGGGGCGCAATGAGCAGTTCTTC. This translates into CASSFAGRNEQFF.

The CDR3 region has the DNA TGCGCCAGCAGCTTAGGGACTCACTCCTACGAGCAGTACTTC. It specifies CASSLGTHSYEQYF. The rearrangement uses TRBV5-1 and TRBJ2-7; maybe TRBD2 (6 bases). Germline V CDR1 and CDR2: SGHRS, YFSETQ. Trimming cost V 2 bases and J 0 bases, with 9 bases left between them. The CDR3 length is 14 residues. Combining the CDR3 with reference TRBV5-1 and TRBJ2-7 gives the whole variable domain KAGVTQTPRYLIKTRGQQVTLSCSPISGHRSVSWYQQTPGQGLQFLFEYFSETQRNKGNFPGRFSGRQFSNSRSEMNVSTLELGDSALYLCASSLGTHSYEQYFGPGTRLTVT.

At least ten counts were recorded for this clone. J is TRBJ1-6 and V is TRBV20-1, with 7 bases matching TRBD1. Looked up from germline, CDR1 is DFQATT and CDR2 is SNEGSKA (reference sequence). The CDR3 loop spans 14 amino acids. V shed 2 bases, J shed 7 bases, and the junction held 5 bases outside the gene matches. The CDR3 region has the DNA TGCAGTGCTAGAACTGACAGGGACAATTCACCCCTCCACTTT. It specifies CSARTDRDNSPLHF.

The table lists this clone with a few counts. The J gene is TRBJ1-1, the V gene TRBV18; no clear D gene. Looked up from germline, CDR1 is KGHSH and CDR2 is LQKENI. Trimming left V 1 base short and J 1 base short, with 10 bases between. The CDR3 sequence is 15 residues long. CDR3 sequence reads: CASSPRMQENTEAFF. In DNA form, the CDR3 reads TGTGCCAGCTCACCACGTATGCAGGAGAACACTGAAGCTTTCTTT.

Of note for this clone: The CDR3 does not close with the conserved phenylalanine or tryptophan, likely indicating a read error. This chain uses TRBV7-8 with TRBJ2-4; the D gene is possibly TRBD2 (5 bases). V lost 9 bases to trimming and J lost 10 bases, with 16 bases between them. CDR1 and CDR2 (germline): SGHVS, FQNEAQ. This CDR3 is built from 12 residues. The CDR3 coding sequence is TGTGCCAGAAGCACCTCCGCGGGTATTCAGTACTTA. It is translated as CARSTSAGIQYL.

This clone was detected many times. The gene calls are TRBV27 and TRBJ1-5; D is unclear. V lost 3 bases and J 3 bases, leaving 9 bases between the germline ends. The CDR3 is 14 amino acids. The germline CDR1 and CDR2 sequences are MNHEY and SMNVEV (reference sequence). The DNA of the CDR3 is TGTGCCAGCAGTTTCCAGCAGACCAATCAGCCCCAGCATTTT. Protein: CASSFQQTNQPQHF.

This clone occurred many times. Other nucleotide sequences from this sample produce the same CDR3. This chain uses TRBV27 with TRBJ2-7, with 13 positions matching TRBD2. The CDR3 runs to 15 residues. The V and J ends lost 5 bases and 7 bases, in that order; junction bases with no gene match: 8. The germline V gene encodes CDR1 MNHEY and CDR2 SMNVEV (reference sequence). The CDR3 DNA reads as TGTGCCAGCAGTCCAGGACTAGCGGGAGTTCAGGAGCAGTACTTC. Translating gives CASSPGLAGVQEQYF.

This clone was seen many times. This chain links TRBV6-4 with TRBJ1-1; perhaps TRBD1 as D (5 bases). Germline CDR1 reads MRHNA; CDR2 reads SNTAGT. V lost 6 bases, J lost 1 base, and 12 bases lay in between. The CDR3 sequence is 14 residues long. Written as DNA, the CDR3 is TGTGCCAGCAGACCCAGGGAGGGGAACACTGAAGCTTTCTTT. This sequence encodes CASRPREGNTEAFF.

This clone was seen ten or more times. V gene TRBV11-1 combines with J gene TRBJ2-7; D is perhaps TRBD2 (6 bases). V gave up 1 base and J gave up 4 bases, with 14 bases separating them. The CDR3 is 15 residues long. From germline, CDR1 is SGHAT and CDR2 FQDESV (reference sequence). CDR3: CASSLGASVLYEQYF. DNA of the CDR3: TGTGCCAGCAGCTTAGGGGCTAGCGTCTTATACGAGCAGTACTTC. The whole variable domain, remainder taken from reference TRBV11-1 and TRBJ2-7, is EAEVAQSPRYKITEKSQAVAFWCDPISGHATLYWYRQILGQGPELLVQFQDESVVDDSQLPKDRFSAERLKGVDSTLKIQPAELGDSAMYLCASSLGASVLYEQYFGPGTRLTVT.

This clone was counted many times. As DNA, the CDR3 is TGTGCCAGCAGCGTAATAGGCCAGGGGGCTATCAATGAGCAGTTCTTC. Protein sequence: CASSVIGQGAINEQFF. V and J are TRBV9 and TRBJ2-1; 8 nucleotides align to TRBD1. This CDR3 has 16 amino acids. Unmatched junction bases numbered 9, after V lost 1 base and J lost 6 bases. Looked up from germline, CDR1 is SGDLS and CDR2 is YYNGEE.

This clone occurred many times. CDR3 DNA: TGTGCCAGCAGCACCAGACAGTACGAGCAGTACTTC. Amino acid sequence: CASSTRQYEQYF. This chain uses TRBV7-9 with TRBJ2-7, with D perhaps TRBD1 (5 bases). CDR3 length equals 12 residues. Deletions cut 5 bases from V and 4 bases from J, with 9 bases between. Germline V gene lookup returns CDR1 SEHNR and CDR2 FQNEAQ (reference sequence).

This clone was observed at least ten times. The chain employs TRBV20-1 and TRBJ2-3; 11 bases align to TRBD2. Germline V CDR1 and CDR2: DFQATT, SNEGSKA (reference sequence). The CDR3 runs to 15 residues. With 3 bases clipped from V and 2 bases from J, the junction kept 4 bases outside the gene matches. CDR3 nucleotide sequence: TGCAGTGCTAGTTCTAGCGGGGGGTTCACAGATACGCAGTATTTT. This encodes CSASSSGGFTDTQYF.

The V call is TRBV20-1, the J call TRBJ2-7; D is undetermined. Germline CDR1 reads DFQATT; CDR2 reads SNEGSKA (reference sequence). The CDR3 covers 16 residues. V gave up 3 bases and J gave up 8 bases, with 26 bases separating them. The CDR3 DNA reads as TGCAGTGCTAGGCCCGTGAAACAGTGGGCGACCAGCCAGCAGTACTTC. Protein product: CSARPVKQWATSQQYF.

The chain couples TRBV3-1 to TRBJ2-7; possibly TRBD1 for D (7 bases). Between the trimmed V and J ends, which lost 1 base and 4 bases, there was a span of 20 bases. In germline, CDR1 is LGHDT, CDR2 YNNKEL (reference sequence). This CDR3 has 17 residues. The CDR3 is CASSQGFSAGGIYEQYF. CDR3 nucleotide sequence: TGTGCCAGCAGCCAAGGTTTCTCGGCAGGGGGGATTTACGAGCAGTACTTC.

A few counts support this clone. Other DNA sequences in the sample encode the same CDR3. V is TRBV18 and J is TRBJ2-3; 11 bases are a match to TRBD2. Germline lookup yields CDR1 KGHSH and CDR2 LQKENI. V lost 2 bases to trimming and J lost 1 base; unmatched junction nucleotides: 11. This CDR3 is built from 19 residues. In DNA, the CDR3 is TGTGCCAGCTCACCAGCCGCTACTAGCGGGAGATATGGCACAGATACGCAGTATTTT. It specifies CASSPAATSGRYGTDTQYF. Filled out from reference TRBV18 and TRBJ2-3, the complete variable domain reads NAGVMQNPRHLVRRRGQEARLRCSPMKGHSHVYWYRQLPEEGLKFMVYLQKENIIDESGMPKERFSAEFPKEGPSILRIQQVVRGDSAAYFCASSPAATSGRYGTDTQYFGPGTRLTVL.

This clone was detected only a few times. The junction differs from germline at one of its ends, possibly a read error. This chain connects TRBV6-1 to TRBJ2-7; D is perhaps TRBD1 (5 bases). The CDR3 totals 15 residues. Germline CDR1 is MNHNS and CDR2 is SASEGT. CDR3 coding DNA: TGTGCCAGCACCCTCTTTCATGACAGCTTCTACGAACAGTACTTC. This gives the protein CASTLFHDSFYEQYF.

This clone was counted at least ten times. The chain couples TRBV2 to TRBJ1-2; D uncertain. V dropped 7 bases and J dropped 7 bases, with 13 bases sitting between them. Germline V lookup: CDR1 SNHLY, CDR2 FYNNEI. The CDR3 covers 12 residues. This CDR3 reads CASMFPGGGYTF. The CDR3 DNA reads as TGTGCCAGCATGTTTCCCGGAGGTGGCTACACCTTC.